Listed below are T cell receptor beta chains from one sample, sequenced in a study of T cell repertoires in cytomegalovirus infection. Via MiXCR, TCRdb re-called the reads, giving one row per CDR3 protein. The sample holds some 270,000 distinct CDR3 sequences, approximately 15% seen once. Sequencing was done on a sample of CD8+ T cells from PBMCs. Receptor source: a human donor in good health (CMV status not recorded). Some clones in this sample may be carry-over from other donors' samples. Each CDR3 is given with its conserved first and last residue. The D gene is left open where the match is weak. Clone size is stated in some rows and not others, as once, few, many or a class when expanded.

clone size,D gene,V gene,CDR3 length,J gene,CDR3 DNA,CDR3 protein
few,NA,TRBV15,15,TRBJ2-3,TGTGCCACCAGCAGAGATCTAGGAGTAGCGAATACGCAGTATTTT,CATSRDLGVANTQYF
NA,TRBD1,TRBV20-1,15,TRBJ2-7,TGCAGTGCTAGAGCGCGACAGGGCCTGCGTTACGAGCAGTACTTC,CSARARQGLRYEQYF
many,TRBD1,TRBV28,14,TRBJ2-7,TGTGCCAGCAGTGGGGACAGGGTAACCTACGAGCAGTACTTC,CASSGDRVTYEQYF
NA,TRBD2,TRBV2,17,TRBJ2-1,TGTGCCAGCAGCGATGGGTTTAGTAGCGGGGGCCCAAATGAGCAGTTCTTC,CASSDGFSSGGPNEQFF
few,NA,TRBV27,16,TRBJ1-2,TGTGCCAGCAGTCCAACTCCTTTTCCGGTCGGCTATGGCTACACCTTC,CASSPTPFPVGYGYTF
few,NA,TRBV5-6,14,TRBJ2-5,TGTGCCAGCAGCTTGGGACATCCTCAAGAGACCCAGTACTTC,CASSLGHPQETQYF
NA,NA,TRBV6-4,14,TRBJ1-6,TGTGCCAGTTCCTCAGCCGGCCATAATTCACCCCTCCACTTT,CASSSAGHNSPLHF
few,NA,TRBV7-6,14,TRBJ1-2,TGTGCCAGCAGCTCGATAGACAGTAACTATGGCTACACCTTC,CASSSIDSNYGYTF
many,NA,TRBV12-3/TRBV12-4,15,TRBJ2-3,TGTGCCAGCAGTTTGAAGGGTTATAGCACAGATACGCAGTATTTT,CASSLKGYSTDTQYF
NA,NA,TRBV20-1,14,TRBJ1-1,TGCAGTGCTAGATGGGAGGAGGGCATGTCTGAAGCTTTCTTT,CSARWEEGMSEAFF
NA,NA,TRBV6-4,16,TRBJ2-1,TGTGCCAGCAGCCCCCTCCTGGGGGGGGCCATGGATGAGCAGTTCTTC,CASSPLLGGAMDEQFF
many,NA,TRBV14,19,TRBJ1-1,TGTGCCAGCAGCCAAGATACTATCGGGTACATCGGAGTTGACACTGAAGCTTTCTTT,CASSQDTIGYIGVDTEAFF
many,TRBD1,TRBV12-5,17,TRBJ2-7,TGTGCTAGTGGTTCGACGACCCCTTCGGGACAGTCCTACGAGCAGTACTTC,CASGSTTPSGQSYEQYF
NA,NA,TRBV28,14,TRBJ1-2,TGTGCCAGCAGTTATGGGACAAAGGTTGGGGGCTACACCTTC,CASSYGTKVGGYTF
few,NA,TRBV5-5,17,TRBJ1-5,TGTGCCAGCAGCTATTCGGGGGGGGGTCGGAGCAATCAGCCCCAGCATTTT,CASSYSGGGRSNQPQHF
NA,TRBD1,TRBV27,14,TRBJ2-5,TGTGCCAGCAGTCGAGGGGGCTCCCAAGAGACCCAGTACTTC,CASSRGGSQETQYF
NA,NA,TRBV4-1,16,TRBJ1-1,TGCGCCAGCAGCCAAGATACGACTGACATGAACACTGAAGCTTTCTTT,CASSQDTTDMNTEAFF
few,NA,TRBV6-1,14,TRBJ2-7,TGTGCCAGCAGTGATATCAGGGGATCCTACGAGCAGTACTTC,CASSDIRGSYEQYF
few,TRBD1,TRBV7-4,16,TRBJ1-2,TGTGCCAGCAGCGTAACAGGGGGTATCACTAACTATGGCTACACCTTC,CASSVTGGITNYGYTF
few,TRBD1,TRBV5-1,17,TRBJ2-2,TGCGCCAGCAGCTTGGAGGGACAGGGGTTTCCAACCGGGGAGCTGTTTTTT,CASSLEGQGFPTGELFF
NA,NA,TRBV6-2/TRBV6-3,13,TRBJ1-1,TGTGCCAGCAGTTACTCCAAGAACACTGAAGCTTTCTTT,CASSYSKNTEAFF
NA,NA,TRBV5-4,14,TRBJ1-1,TGTGCCAGCAGCTTGGGGTCTGGTTTCACTGAAGCTTTCTTT,CASSLGSGFTEAFF
NA,TRBD1,TRBV4-3,16,TRBJ1-2,TGCGCCAGCAGCCAAGCCAGGGGGTATCTCGGCTATGGCTACACCTTC,CASSQARGYLGYGYTF
few,TRBD1,TRBV4-3,15,TRBJ2-1,TGCGCCAGCAGCCGCCGAGGGCCAGGGGGAAATGAGCAGTTCTTC,CASSRRGPGGNEQFF
few,NA,TRBV7-8,16,TRBJ2-3,TGTGCCAGCAGCCCCGAGTTGAGGCGACGTCGGGATACGCAGTATTTT,CASSPELRRRRDTQYF
NA,NA,TRBV7-9,14,TRBJ2-1,TGTGCCAGCAGCTTAGACATTTCGGGCAATGAGCAGTTCTTC,CASSLDISGNEQFF
many,TRBD1,TRBV7-6,15,TRBJ2-7,TGTGCCAGCAGCCCCATAGGGGGACAGGTGTACGAGCAGTACTTC,CASSPIGGQVYEQYF
many,NA,TRBV7-2,16,TRBJ1-2,TGTGCCAGCAGCCCCGACCGAGGGGGATGGAACTATGGCTACACCTTC,CASSPDRGGWNYGYTF
many,NA,TRBV27,15,TRBJ2-1,TGTGCCAGCAAGATATATCAGAGCTCCTACAATGAGCAGTTCTTC,CASKIYQSSYNEQFF
NA,NA,TRBV7-6,15,TRBJ1-1,TGTGCCAGCAGCTTAGTAAAATCGGGGAACACTGAAGCTTTCTTT,CASSLVKSGNTEAFF
few,NA,TRBV13,11,TRBJ2-7,TGTGCCAGCAGCTTAGAAGGGAGGCAGTACTTC,CASSLEGRQYF
few,NA,TRBV6-1,14,TRBJ2-1,TGTGCCACCAGGGGGCTAGCGGGCTACAATGAGCAGTTCTTC,CATRGLAGYNEQFF
few,NA,TRBV4-2,15,TRBJ1-5,TGTGCCAGCAGCCAAGATAGAGCGGACAATCAGCCCCAGCATTTT,CASSQDRADNQPQHF